The 31 T cell receptor beta chains given below trace back to one sample, sequenced in a study of CD4 T cells in relation to SARS-CoV-2 and coronaviruses (dated by TCRdb to about 2021). Libraries were made using the immunoSEQ multiplex PCR assay. TCRdb's version of the immuneACCESS table is confined to in-frame rearrangements and falls short of the full clone set. An unresolved V gene accounts for under half of the shortfall where checked; the remainder is of unknown origin. The sample table contains over 10,000 clones; only one count was recorded for around four fifths of them. About an eighth of the sample belongs to the ten largest clones. Their specific antigens are unknown. CD4+ T cells from unexposed donors were collected before the COVID-19 pandemic (2011-2018). The EasySep CD4+ T cell isolation kit was used to isolate CD4+ T cells once the cultures had run for roughly 11 days. Input material: CD4+ T cells from PBMCs, cultured in vitro. These receptors originate from a human donor in good health.

The rearrangement joins TRBV6-2 or TRBV6-3 to TRBJ2-1; D is undetermined. V lost 6 bases to trimming and J lost 2 bases, with 17 bases between them. The CDR3 is 16 amino acids. Germline CDR1 reads MNHEY; CDR2 reads SVGEGT. CDR3 coding DNA: TGTGCCAGCAGCCTCTCGCCCTTGACCCCCTACAATGAGCAGTTCTTC. This codes for CASSLSPLTPYNEQFF.

This chain links TRBV11-2 with TRBJ2-2; 8 positions match TRBD2. Germline V lookup: CDR1 SGHAT, CDR2 FQNNGV. The CDR3 totals 16 residues. V dropped 3 bases and J dropped 4; count of bases not matched to a gene: 7. CDR3 sequence: CASSLGLERGTGELFF. The CDR3 nucleotides read TGTGCCAGCAGCTTGGGACTAGAGCGTGGCACCGGGGAGCTGTTTTTT.

J is TRBJ1-6 and V is TRBV5-1; D perhaps matches TRBD1 (5 bases). The V gene's germline CDR1 is SGHRS and CDR2 YFSETQ. The CDR3 covers 14 residues. Trimming removed 4 bases at V and 7 bases at J, with 12 bases between. The CDR3 region is CASSPRDDNSPLHF. Written as DNA, the CDR3 is TGCGCCAGCAGCCCCCGGGACGACAATTCACCCCTCCACTTT.

Concerning this clone itself: The junction shows a germline mismatch at one end, possibly a read error. The chain recombines TRBV7-2 with TRBJ2-4; 14 bases fit TRBD2. The CDR3 extends over 16 amino acids. Germline V lookup: CDR1 SGHTA, CDR2 FQGNSA. The chain's CDR3 is CASSLGLAGGRNIQYF. The CDR3 DNA sequence: TGTGCCAGCAGTTTAGGACTAGCGGGAGGTAGAAACATTCAGTACTTC.

The chain uses TRBV28 and TRBJ1-6; the match to TRBD1 covers 9 bases. Germline CDR1 reads MDHEN; CDR2 reads SYDVKM. CDR3 size: 15 residues. V gave up 5 bases and J gave up 9 bases; unmatched junction bases: 8. The DNA of the CDR3 is TGTGCCAGCAGTGGGGGACAGGGAGGAGGTTCACCCCTCCACTTT. This gives the protein CASSGGQGGGSPLHF.

V gene TRBV5-6 combines with J gene TRBJ2-6; D gene unclear. The germline V gene encodes CDR1 SGHDT and CDR2 YYEEEE. V lost 0 bases, J lost 2 bases, and 3 bases lay in between. This CDR3 has 14 amino acids. CDR3 in amino acids: CASSLVTGANVLTF. Here the CDR3 DNA reads TGTGCCAGCAGCTTGGTAACTGGGGCCAACGTCCTGACTTTC.

This clone was observed once. Other DNA sequences of this sample code for an identical CDR3. V gene TRBV19 combines with J gene TRBJ1-1; D uncertain. This CDR3 contains 13 residues. V dropped 3 bases and J dropped 1 base, with 6 bases sitting between them. Germline assignment: CDR1 LNHDA and CDR2 SQIVND (reference sequence). CDR3 sequence reads: CASSISRNTEAFF. CDR3 DNA sequence: TGTGCCAGTAGTATCTCCCGGAACACTGAAGCTTTCTTT.

This rearrangement joins TRBV7-6 to TRBJ2-5; the D call may be TRBD1 or TRBD2 (6 bases each). The CDR3 is made up of 15 amino acids. V was shortened by 0 bases and J by 4 bases, with 12 bases between the two germline ends. Germline CDR1 SGHVS, CDR2 FNYEAQ. The CDR3 DNA is TGTGCCAGCAGCTTAGCAGTACAGGGAGGAGAGACCCAGTACTTC. Translated, it gives CASSLAVQGGETQYF. Full variable domain (outside the CDR3, taken from reference TRBV7-6 and TRBJ2-5): GAGVSQSPRYKVTKRGQDVALRCDPISGHVSLYWYRQALGQGPEFLTYFNYEAQQDKSGLPNDRFSAERPEGSISTLTIQRTEQRDSAMYRCASSLAVQGGETQYFGPGTRLLVL.

V is TRBV20-1 and J is TRBJ2-1; a possible D gene is TRBD2 (5 bases). Germline CDR1 DFQATT, CDR2 SNEGSKA (reference sequence). The CDR3 is 13 amino acids. V shed 3 bases and J shed 8 bases, with 14 bases lying between them. This CDR3 is CSASSQLGDEQFF. The CDR3 DNA follows: TGCAGTGCTAGTTCCCAGCTCGGGGATGAGCAGTTCTTC.

The chain carries TRBV7-7 and TRBJ2-3, with 11 bases that match TRBD2. Trimming removed 4 bases from V and 6 bases from J; junction bases left unmatched: 6. There are 15 residues in the CDR3. Per germline, CDR1 SSHAT and CDR2 FNYEAQ (reference sequence). The DNA of the CDR3 is TGTGCCAGCAGCTCGACTAGCGGGGTTGGTGATACGCAGTATTTT. It translates to CASSSTSGVGDTQYF.

This sequence joins TRBV19 and TRBJ2-7; D remains unclear. V dropped 3 bases and J dropped 9 bases, with 15 bases sitting between them. CDR1 is LNHDA, CDR2 SQIVND, per germline (reference sequence). The CDR3 loop spans 13 amino acids. The CDR3 coding sequence is TGTGCCAGTAGTATTCGAGACACCGCGACGCAGTACTTC. Protein product: CASSIRDTATQYF.

The genes are TRBV6-2 or TRBV6-3 and TRBJ2-2, with 13 bases that match TRBD2. The germline V gene has CDR1 MNHEY and CDR2 SVGEGT. J gave up 9 bases and V 4 bases, and 5 bases lay outside the gene matches. The CDR3 consists of 15 residues. In nucleotides, the CDR3 is TGTGCCAGCAGTTTCCTGGGACTAGCGGGATGGGAGCTGTTTTTT. Residues: CASSFLGLAGWELFF.

V usage is TRBV7-8 and J usage is TRBJ1-6; D gene ambiguous. From germline, CDR1 is SGHVS and CDR2 FQNEAQ. Between the trimmed V and J ends, which lost 1 base and 9 bases, there was a span of 13 bases. The CDR3 is 15 residues long. The CDR3 DNA follows: TGTGCCAGCAGCTTAGGAGACCAGCCCCCTTCACCCCTCCACTTT. This encodes CASSLGDQPPSPLHF. The whole variable domain, filled in from reference TRBV7-8 and TRBJ1-6, reads GAGVSQSPRYKVAKRGQDVALRCDPISGHVSLFWYQQALGQGPEFLTYFQNEAQLDKSGLPSDRFFAERPEGSVSTLKIQRTQQEDSAVYLCASSLGDQPPSPLHFGNGTRLTVT.

This clone rates as medium-sized. The chain employs TRBV12-3 or TRBV12-4 and TRBJ1-2; D unresolved. The ends were cut back, 4 bases at V and 5 bases at J, with 8 bases in the middle. The CDR3 spans 12 residues. CDR3 nucleotide sequence: TGTGCCAGCAGTTCCCCGGGATATGGCTACACCTTC. The encoded protein is CASSSPGYGYTF.

The J gene is TRBJ2-3, the V gene TRBV25-1; 7 positions agree with TRBD2. The CDR3 has 13 residues. Germline-derived CDR1 and CDR2 are MGHDK and SYGVNS. After removal of 8 bases from V and 3 bases from J, the junction contained 5 bases not matched to a gene. The CDR3 sequence is CASRTLATDTQYF. The CDR3 DNA sequence: TGTGCCAGCCGTACACTAGCGACAGATACGCAGTATTTT.

The chain is built from TRBV5-3 and TRBJ2-3; 8 bases align to TRBD1. Being an ORF, TRBV5-3 has a function that is uncertain. This CDR3 contains 19 residues. J lost 3 bases, V lost 1 base, and 16 bases had no gene match. In nucleotides, the CDR3 is TGTGCCAGAAGCTTGCAAGTGGCAGGGGGCCCACCCACAACAGATACGCAGTATTTT. Translating gives CARSLQVAGGPPTTDTQYF.

This clone was seen more than once but under ten times. This CDR3 is also generated by other DNA sequences in the sample. The chain recombines TRBV27 with TRBJ2-6, with D maybe TRBD1 (6 bases). Germline lookup yields CDR1 MNHEY and CDR2 SMNVEV (reference sequence). The V end lost 8 bases, the J end lost 0 bases, and 11 bases lay between the germline ends. The length of the CDR3 is 15 residues. The CDR3 DNA is TGTGCCAGCCGCCCCAGGGGCTCTGGGGCCAACGTCCTGACTTTC. This codes for CASRPRGSGANVLTF.

The rearrangement uses TRBV7-2 and TRBJ2-6; no clear D gene. Germline lookup yields CDR1 SGHTA and CDR2 FQGNSA. Deletions cut 8 bases from V and 2 bases from J, with 10 bases between. The length of the CDR3 is 14 residues. The CDR3 DNA sequence: TGTGCCAGCGGCCTCAATACTGGGGCCAACGTCCTGACTTTC. Amino acid sequence: CASGLNTGANVLTF. The whole variable domain, remainder taken from reference TRBV7-2 and TRBJ2-6, is GAGVSQSPSNKVTEKGKDVELRCDPISGHTALYWYRQSLGQGLEFLIYFQGNSAPDKSGLPSDRFSAERTGGSVSTLTIQRTQQEDSAVYLCASGLNTGANVLTFGAGSRLTVL.

The chain combines TRBV5-4 with TRBJ2-1; 13 nucleotides agree with TRBD2. CDR1 and CDR2 from the germline V gene are SGHNT and YYREEE (reference sequence). V lost 4 bases, J lost 6 bases, and 4 bases stayed unmatched. The CDR3 totals 15 residues. The CDR3 region is CASSQGLAGTNEQFF. The CDR3 nucleotides read TGTGCCAGCAGCCAGGGACTAGCGGGGACCAATGAGCAGTTCTTC.

The CDR3 here is CASSLAWGDRGETQYF. CDR3 DNA sequence: TGTGCCAGCAGCTTAGCGTGGGGCGATCGGGGGGAGACCCAGTACTTC. V usage is TRBV7-8 and J usage is TRBJ2-5, with D perhaps matching TRBD2 (6 bases). Germline lookup yields CDR1 SGHVS and CDR2 FQNEAQ. This CDR3 is 16 amino acids long. Trimming stripped 0 bases from V and 5 bases from J, with 16 bases between.

The chain has TRBV30 and TRBJ2-5; 8 bases fit TRBD1. The CDR3 spans 16 residues. Trimming cost V 4 bases and J 5 bases; bases outside gene matches: 15. The germline V gene has CDR1 GTSNPN and CDR2 SVGIG (reference sequence). In DNA, the CDR3 is TGTGCCTGGAATCAAAAAAATCCGGGACAGGTGGAGACCCAGTACTTC. Its translation: CAWNQKNPGQVETQYF. Together with reference TRBV30 and TRBJ2-5, the CDR3 gives the full variable domain: SQTIHQWPATLVQPVGSPLSLECTVEGTSNPNLYWYRQAAGRGLQLLFYSVGIGQISSEVPQNLSASRPQDRQFILSSKKLLLSDSGFYLCAWNQKNPGQVETQYFGPGTRLLVL.

The gene calls are TRBV11-2 and TRBJ2-7; 12 bases are shared with TRBD2. V was clipped by 5 bases and J by 7 bases; unmatched bases: 6. Germline CDR1 reads SGHAT; CDR2 reads FQNNGV. The CDR3 consists of 14 residues. The chain's CDR3 is CASSPRLAGDEQYF. Here the CDR3 DNA reads TGTGCCAGCAGCCCTAGACTAGCGGGAGATGAGCAGTACTTC.

In its sample, this clone was seen once. The chain has TRBV11-2 and TRBJ2-7; D remains ambiguous. Trimming took off 5 bases at V and 2 bases at J, with 7 bases between the two ends. Germline V gene lookup returns CDR1 SGHAT and CDR2 FQNNGV. The CDR3 contains 12 residues. CDR3 nucleotide sequence: TGTGCCAGCAGCCCCTCACCCTACGAGCAGTACTTC. Translated: CASSPSPYEQYF. Full variable domain (rest looked up from reference TRBV11-2 and TRBJ2-7): EAGVAQSPRYKIIEKRQSVAFWCNPISGHATLYWYQQILGQGPKLLIQFQNNGVVDDSQLPKDRFSAERLKGVDSTLKIQPAKLEDSAVYLCASSPSPYEQYFGPGTRLTVT.

CDR3 DNA sequence: TGTGCCAGCAGTTTGGCTAGCGGGGTGGGTGAGCAGTTCTTC. It is translated as CASSLASGVGEQFF. The rearrangement links TRBV27 to TRBJ2-1; 9 nucleotides agree with TRBD2. This CDR3 is built from 14 residues. Per the germline V gene, CDR1 is MNHEY and CDR2 is SMNVEV (reference sequence). V was pared by 3 bases and J by 9 bases, with 6 bases of the junction left unmatched.

The J gene is TRBJ2-5, the V gene TRBV5-6; D may match TRBD1 or TRBD2 (5 bases each). Trimming shortened V by 3 bases and J by 4 bases, and 13 bases separated the two germline ends. Per the germline V gene, CDR1 is SGHDT and CDR2 is YYEEEE. This CDR3 comprises 14 residues. CDR3 in amino acids: CASSSGRHSETQYF. The CDR3, as DNA: TGTGCCAGCAGCTCGGGACGTCATTCAGAGACCCAGTACTTC.

The chain links TRBV18 to TRBJ2-7; 11 bases line up with TRBD1. CDR3 length: 15 residues. With V trimmed by 3 bases and J by 2 bases, 3 bases remained unmatched. Germline V gene data show CDR1 as KGHSH and CDR2 as LQKENI. The CDR3 reads CASSPGQGAAYEQYF. CDR3 DNA sequence: TGTGCCAGCTCACCTGGACAGGGGGCAGCCTACGAGCAGTACTTC.

The chain employs TRBV19 and TRBJ1-2; 7 positions agree with TRBD1. The germline V gene encodes CDR1 LNHDA and CDR2 SQIVND (reference sequence). The CDR3 runs to 14 residues. The V segment lost 6 bases and the J segment 2 bases; nucleotides outside the gene matches: 6. CDR3 amino acids: CASSPETGNYGYTF. As DNA, the CDR3 is TGTGCCAGTAGCCCTGAGACAGGGAACTATGGCTACACCTTC.

The genes are TRBV7-8 and TRBJ1-2; D is unclear. V was pared by 4 bases and J by 8 bases, with 17 bases between. The CDR3 spans 14 residues. CDR1 is SGHVS, CDR2 FQNEAQ, per germline. The CDR3 here is CASSSSGPRGGYTF. CDR3 nucleotides: TGTGCCAGCAGCTCGTCCGGGCCCCGTGGGGGCTACACCTTC.

The J gene is TRBJ2-3, the V gene TRBV28; D is ambiguous. The CDR3 covers 15 residues. Trimming removed 8 bases at V and 0 bases at J, with 15 bases between. Germline V CDR1 and CDR2: MDHEN, SYDVKM. The CDR3 loop is CASFSGGSSTDTQYF. DNA of the CDR3: TGTGCCAGCTTCTCAGGCGGTTCGAGCACAGATACGCAGTATTTT.

This chain joins TRBV4-2 and TRBJ2-2, with 14 bases fitting TRBD2. J lost 5 bases, V lost 2 bases, and 7 bases had no gene match. The CDR3 sequence is 18 residues long. Germline loops: CDR1 LGHNA, CDR2 YNFKEQ. The CDR3 spells CASSQRTSGGPRTGELFF. CDR3 in DNA: TGTGCCAGCAGCCAAAGGACTAGCGGGGGGCCCCGGACCGGGGAGCTGTTTTTT.

Here the CDR3 reads CASSPGPFEKLFF. The CDR3 DNA reads as TGTGCCAGCAGCCCTGGACCGTTTGAAAAACTGTTTTTT. The chain recombines TRBV7-6 with TRBJ1-4; D unresolved. CDR1 and CDR2 from the germline V gene are SGHVS and FNYEAQ. V lost 5 bases, J lost 7 bases, and 11 bases lay in between. This CDR3 has 13 amino acids.